The 20 T cell receptor beta chains reported below all come from one sample, sequenced in a study of regulatory T cells in long-lasting Graves disease. Time point described: newly diagnosed GD, antithyroid drugs for less than 3 months. RNA from PBMCs was the source of the TCR library. Assembly of TCR beta libraries relied on iRepertoire HTBI primers together with Arm-PCR of CDR3 regions. TCRdb recomputed calls from the multiplex PCR reads with MiXCR, one row per CDR3 protein. The sample lists 600,000 to 650,000 distinct CDR3 sequences; around 17% were seen once. The same data also went into a second study, on T cells in Graves' hyperthyroidism and ophthalmopathy.

This specimen was peripheral blood mononuclear cells (PBMCs), taken at new diagnosis, from a patient treated with antithyroid drugs. These receptors were collected from a woman in her 30s with Graves disease.

This clonotype was counted many times. V usage is TRBV7-6 and J usage is TRBJ2-5; tentative D call: TRBD2 (5 bases). The germline CDR1 and CDR2 sequences are SGHVS and FNYEAQ. With 5 bases removed from V and 5 bases from J, the gap between germline ends came to 15 bases. The CDR3 is made up of 14 amino acids. DNA of the CDR3: TGTGCCAGCAGCCGCTACGGGGTAGGGGAGACCCAGTACTTC. Translation: CASSRYGVGETQYF. Full variable domain (outside the CDR3, taken from reference TRBV7-6 and TRBJ2-5): GAGVSQSPRYKVTKRGQDVALRCDPISGHVSLYWYRQALGQGPEFLTYFNYEAQQDKSGLPNDRFSAERPEGSISTLTIQRTEQRDSAMYRCASSRYGVGETQYFGPGTRLLVL.

This clonotype was seen a few times. V usage is TRBV18 and J usage is TRBJ2-1, with 9 bases identical to TRBD2. The CDR3 sequence is 14 residues long. CDR1 is KGHSH and CDR2 is LQKENI in the germline V gene. V shed 2 bases and J 6 bases; nucleotides not matched to a gene: 2. CDR3 sequence reads: CASSPGLAPNEQFF. As DNA, the CDR3 is TGTGCCAGCTCACCAGGACTAGCGCCCAATGAGCAGTTCTTC.

The chain uses TRBV14 and TRBJ2-7; TRBD2 matches at 8 bases. The J call may be in error: the DNA end matches TRBJ2-1 better. This CDR3 comprises 16 residues. Germline values: CDR1 SGHDN, CDR2 FVKESK. The CDR3 loop is CASSQLKSGRWDEQFF. CDR3 nucleotides: TGTGCCAGCAGCCAACTGAAGAGCGGGAGATGGGACGAGCAGTTCTTC.

In its sample, this clonotype was seen many times. The chain links TRBV7-9 to TRBJ2-7; possibly TRBD2 for D (6 bases). The CDR3 is 14 amino acids. V lost 4 bases and J lost 0, with 10 bases in between. Per germline, CDR1 SEHNR and CDR2 FQNEAQ (reference sequence). This chain's CDR3 is CASSSSAVSYEQYF. The DNA for the CDR3 is TGTGCCAGCAGCTCTAGCGCAGTCTCCTACGAGCAGTACTTC. Based on the CDR3 plus reference TRBV7-9 and TRBJ2-7, the full variable domain is DTGVSQNPRHKITKRGQNVTFRCDPISEHNRLYWYRQTLGQGPEFLTYFQNEAQLEKSRLLSDRFSAERPKGSFSTLEIQRTEQGDSAMYLCASSSSAVSYEQYFGPGTRLTVT.

This clonotype was seen only a few times. The chain recombines TRBV12-3 or TRBV12-4 with TRBJ1-4; tentative D call: TRBD1 (5 bases). Trimming took 8 bases from V and 7 from J, leaving 23 bases between them. CDR3 size: 16 residues. CDR3 region: CASSRGEGRESEKLFF. The CDR3 region has the DNA TGTGCCAGCTCTAGAGGGGAGGGCAGGGAGAGTGAAAAACTGTTTTTT.

In this sample, this clonotype turned up a few times. V is TRBV5-1 and J is TRBJ2-4; D is unresolved. CDR1 and CDR2 (germline): SGHRS, YFSETQ. The V gene lost 0 bases and the J gene lost 7 bases, with 11 bases spanning the gap. The CDR3 contains 14 residues. The CDR3 nucleotides read TGCGCCAGCAGCTTGGCTACCCCCGGGAACATTCAGTACTTC. Protein product: CASSLATPGNIQYF. Supplemented by reference TRBV5-1 and TRBJ2-4, the full variable domain reads KAGVTQTPRYLIKTRGQQVTLSCSPISGHRSVSWYQQTPGQGLQFLFEYFSETQRNKGNFPGRFSGRQFSNSRSEMNVSTLELGDSALYLCASSLATPGNIQYFGAGTRLSVL.

The rearrangement uses TRBV20-1 and TRBJ1-5; tentative D call: TRBD1 (6 bases). V lost 5 bases to trimming and J lost 7 bases, with 18 bases between them. The CDR3 contains 14 residues. Germline V gene sequence: CDR1 DFQATT, CDR2 SNEGSKA (reference sequence). The DNA for the CDR3 is TGCAGTGCTTTTTCCCGACAGGCAAACCAGCCCCAGCATTTT. It codes for CSAFSRQANQPQHF.

This clonotype was found a few times. A read error is possible here, since a much larger clone lies one base away. The gene calls are TRBV30 and TRBJ1-4; D call uncertain. V was clipped by 4 bases and J by 5 bases, with 8 bases between them. CDR3 length: 12 residues. CDR1 is GTSNPN, CDR2 SVGIG, per germline (reference sequence). CDR3 sequence reads: CAWTGRNEKLFF. The CDR3 DNA follows: TGTGCCTGGACGGGAAGGAATGAAAAACTGTTTTTT.

The gene calls are TRBV27 and TRBJ1-2; 8 positions agree with TRBD1. The CDR3 has 13 residues. V shed 8 bases, J shed 4 bases, and the junction held 6 bases outside the gene matches. CDR1 MNHEY and CDR2 SMNVEV come from the germline V gene (reference sequence). CDR3 sequence: CASGMTGAYGYTF. As DNA, the CDR3 is TGTGCCAGCGGTATGACAGGGGCCTATGGCTACACCTTC.

DNA for the CDR3: TGTGCCAGCAGCGTAGGAAGGGACGGGTCTCACATCTATGGCTACACCTTC. Translation gives CASSVGRDGSHIYGYTF. This chain joins TRBV9 and TRBJ1-2; D might be TRBD1 (5 bases). Trimming shortened V by 0 bases and J by 4 bases, and 19 bases separated the two germline ends. CDR3 length equals 17 residues. Per germline, CDR1 SGDLS and CDR2 YYNGEE.

This clonotype was counted many times. V gene TRBV28 combines with J gene TRBJ1-2; TRBD1 matches at 7 bases. The V segment lost 7 bases and the J segment 8 bases; nucleotides outside the gene matches: 10. The CDR3 sequence is 13 residues long. The germline V gene encodes CDR1 MDHEN and CDR2 SYDVKM. This chain's CDR3 is CASTLTGVRGYTF. CDR3 DNA sequence: TGTGCCAGCACCTTAACAGGGGTACGGGGCTACACCTTC.

This clonotype was found a few times. V and J are TRBV29-1 and TRBJ2-5, with unresolved D. Trimming removed 6 bases at V and 3 bases at J, with 17 bases between. Per the germline V gene, CDR1 is SQVTM and CDR2 is ANQGSEA. The CDR3 extends over 14 amino acids. CDR3 in DNA: TGCAGCGTAAAGAGAGATCTTGCAAAAGAGACCCAGTACTTC. Its protein product is CSVKRDLAKETQYF.

J is TRBJ2-5 and V is TRBV24-1; D tentatively fits TRBD1 or TRBD2 (5 bases each). The CDR3 spans 15 residues. Germline assignment: CDR1 KGHDR and CDR2 SFDVKD. V was pared by 4 bases and J by 2 bases, with 13 bases between. The CDR3 region is CATSDPGPQQETQYF. CDR3 sequence (DNA): TGTGCCACCAGTGACCCGGGACCTCAACAAGAGACCCAGTACTTC.

The chain's CDR3 is CASTPQADTGELFF. CDR3 nucleotides: TGTGCCAGCACCCCCCAGGCGGACACCGGGGAGCTGTTTTTT. The chain combines TRBV28 with TRBJ2-2; D gene unclear. Germline-derived CDR1 and CDR2 are MDHEN and SYDVKM. CDR3 size: 14 residues. Trimming took off 7 bases at V and 3 bases at J, with 12 bases between the two ends. The full variable domain, with the rest looked up from reference TRBV28 and TRBJ2-2, is DVKVTQSSRYLVKRTGEKVFLECVQDMDHENMFWYRQDPGLGLRLIYFSYDVKMKEKGDIPEGYSVSREKKERFSLILESASTNQTSMYLCASTPQADTGELFFGEGSRLTVL.

At least ten counts were recorded for this clonotype. The V call is TRBV6-1, the J call TRBJ2-7, with TRBD2 as a possible D gene (5 bases). Germline values: CDR1 MNHNS, CDR2 SASEGT. The CDR3 covers 14 residues. V lost 6 bases and J 0 bases, leaving 12 bases between the germline ends. CDR3 sequence (DNA): TGTGCCAGCAGGCTGAGCGGTAGCTCCTACGAGCAGTACTTC. It encodes CASRLSGSSYEQYF.

Ten or more counts support this clonotype. This sequence joins TRBV12-3 or TRBV12-4 and TRBJ2-3; TRBD1 might be the D (6 bases). The CDR3 has 15 residues. V was shortened by 6 bases and J by 0 bases, with 13 bases between the two germline ends. The CDR3 here is CASRDRISSTDTQYF. The DNA for the CDR3 is TGTGCCAGCAGAGACAGGATTTCTAGCACAGATACGCAGTATTTT.

This clonotype was seen at least ten times. The genes are TRBV5-1 and TRBJ2-7; D ambiguous. Germline-derived CDR1 and CDR2 are SGHRS and YFSETQ. V lost 0 bases to trimming and J lost 7 bases, with 14 bases between them. This CDR3 is built from 14 residues. This CDR3 is CASSLGQSYSEQYF. The CDR3 DNA sequence: TGCGCCAGCAGCTTGGGACAAAGTTATTCGGAGCAGTACTTC.

This clonotype was counted at least ten times. The genes are TRBV30 and TRBJ2-2, with D hard to call. V was clipped by 4 bases and J by 1 base, with 7 bases between them. CDR3 length equals 13 residues. Germline V CDR1 and CDR2: GTSNPN, SVGIG (reference sequence). The CDR3, as DNA: TGTGCCTGGAAGCCGGAGAACACCGGGGAGCTGTTTTTT. The encoded protein is CAWKPENTGELFF.

The V call is TRBV7-9, the J call TRBJ2-3; the D gene is possibly TRBD1 (5 bases). The CDR3 is made up of 14 amino acids. Trimming took 6 bases from V and 2 from J, leaving 12 bases between them. Germline CDR1 SEHNR, CDR2 FQNEAQ (reference sequence). Here the CDR3 DNA reads TGTGCCAGCAGACCAAGACAGAACACAGATACGCAGTATTTT. Protein: CASRPRQNTDTQYF.

This clonotype was seen only a few times. The chain combines TRBV18 with TRBJ2-1, with D perhaps being TRBD1 or TRBD2 (6 bases each). The CDR3 is 16 amino acids. V lost 1 base to trimming and J lost 6 bases, with 16 bases between them. The germline V gene encodes CDR1 KGHSH and CDR2 LQKENI. In DNA, the CDR3 is TGTGCCAGCTCACCACTGGGGGGCTCGGTGGGCAATGAGCAGTTCTTC. This gives the protein CASSPLGGSVGNEQFF.